A single sample gave rise to the 29 T cell receptor beta chains below, sequenced in a study of CD8 T cells in Susac syndrome (dated by TCRdb to about 2019). The protocol used for the library was the immunoSEQ multiplex PCR assay. RNA was extracted with the RNeasy kit and 0.5 to 1 ug was reverse transcribed using random hexamers. TCRdb handled the public reads itself, with Q25 trimming in fastp and clone calling in MiXCR, and kept productive beta chains. Every CDR3 protein is listed once, alongside the most common genes and DNA of its rows. This sample is represented by 180,000 or so distinct CDR3 sequences; almost 96% of them were singletons. The top ten clonotypes cover approximately 0.1% of the sample. The sample taken for sequencing was CD4+ T cells from PBMCs. These receptors originate from a human donor with multiple sclerosis.

This chain joins TRBV4-2 and TRBJ2-3; D is uncertain. The V gene lost 2 bases and the J gene lost 2 bases, with 5 bases spanning the gap. This CDR3 has 13 residues. CDR1 and CDR2 from the germline V gene are LGHNA and YNFKEQ. CDR3 nucleotide sequence: TGTGCCAGCAGCCAACCGCACACAGATACGCAGTATTTT. It yields the protein CASSQPHTDTQYF.

The chain joins TRBV7-9 to TRBJ1-1, with D perhaps matching TRBD1 (6 bases). Germline V gene sequence: CDR1 SEHNR, CDR2 FQNEAQ (reference sequence). V lost 5 bases to trimming and J lost 1 base, with 20 bases between them. This CDR3 has 17 residues. Here the CDR3 reads CASSPRGGGGKNTEAFF. Written as DNA, the CDR3 is TGTGCCAGCAGCCCCCGAGGGGGAGGGGGAAAGAACACTGAAGCTTTCTTT.

The V and J genes are TRBV7-9 and TRBJ1-2; no firm D call. V was shortened by 2 bases and J by 6 bases, with 13 bases between the two germline ends. This CDR3 has 14 residues. Germline V CDR1 and CDR2: SEHNR, FQNEAQ (reference sequence). CDR3 protein: CASSLSSRQDGYTF. CDR3 sequence (DNA): TGTGCCAGCAGCTTATCCTCCCGCCAGGATGGCTACACCTTC. Variable domain in full (rest from reference TRBV7-9 and TRBJ1-2): DTGVSQNPRHKITKRGQNVTFRCDPISEHNRLYWYRQTLGQGPEFLTYFQNEAQLEKSRLLSDRFSAERPKGSFSTLEIQRTEQGDSAMYLCASSLSSRQDGYTFGSGTRLTVV.

This chain links TRBV6-2 or TRBV6-3 with TRBJ2-1; D unresolved. The CDR3 runs to 15 residues. Germline V gene data show CDR1 as MNHEY and CDR2 as SVGEGT. With 1 base removed from V and 5 bases from J, the gap between germline ends came to 12 bases. CDR3 sequence: CASSYFVGMNNEQFF. CDR3 DNA sequence: TGTGCCAGCAGTTACTTTGTGGGTATGAACAATGAGCAGTTCTTC.

The chain employs TRBV29-1 and TRBJ2-3; unclear D gene. The CDR3 contains 12 residues. Trimming left V 5 bases short and J 1 base short, with 7 bases between. Per germline, CDR1 SQVTM and CDR2 ANQGSEA. The CDR3: CSVSQGTDTQYF. CDR3 coding DNA: TGCAGCGTTTCCCAGGGCACAGATACGCAGTATTTT.

The chain couples TRBV14 to TRBJ1-2, with D maybe TRBD1 (5 bases). The V gene's germline CDR1 is SGHDN and CDR2 FVKESK. V lost 4 bases and J 4 bases, leaving 16 bases between the germline ends. The CDR3 consists of 15 residues. For the CDR3, the DNA is TGTGCCAGCAGCCGTCGAACACAGGAACTCTATGGCTACACCTTC. Translating it yields CASSRRTQELYGYTF.

The chain links TRBV13 to TRBJ2-2; TRBD1 agrees at 8 bases. J lost 5 bases, V lost 2 bases, and 4 bases had no gene match. The germline gives CDR1 PRHDT, CDR2 FYEKMQ (reference sequence). The CDR3 is made up of 15 amino acids. The CDR3: CASSLRQGMTGELFF. In DNA form, the CDR3 reads TGTGCCAGCAGCTTACGACAGGGGATGACCGGGGAGCTGTTTTTT. Complete variable domain (other parts from reference TRBV13 and TRBJ2-2): AAGVIQSPRHLIKEKRETATLKCYPIPRHDTVYWYQQGPGQDPQFLISFYEKMQSDKGSIPDRFSAQQFSDYHSELNMSSLELGDSALYFCASSLRQGMTGELFFGEGSRLTVL.

In its sample, this clonotype was seen once. The chain has TRBV5-4 and TRBJ1-2, with a tentative D call TRBD1 (5 bases). The V gene lost 4 bases and the J gene lost 5 bases, with 21 bases spanning the gap. Per germline, CDR1 SGHNT and CDR2 YYREEE (reference sequence). This CDR3 has 16 amino acids. The CDR3 nucleotides read TGTGCCAGCAGCCCGACCGGGGCGCCGGAAGAGTATGGCTACACCTTC. It translates to CASSPTGAPEEYGYTF.

The chain joins TRBV7-9 to TRBJ1-2; 9 positions match TRBD1. The germline V gene encodes CDR1 SEHNR and CDR2 FQNEAQ (reference sequence). J lost 3 bases, V lost 5 bases, and 13 bases had no gene match. The CDR3 is 17 residues long. This CDR3 is CASSPRQGQGSDYGYTF. The CDR3 DNA follows: TGTGCCAGCAGCCCTCGCCAGGGACAGGGCTCGGACTATGGCTACACCTTC.

CDR3 DNA sequence: TGTGCCAGCTCACCAGATCAGGAGAACTACGAGCAGTACTTC. It encodes CASSPDQENYEQYF. The genes are TRBV18 and TRBJ2-7, with D unclear. Germline V lookup: CDR1 KGHSH, CDR2 LQKENI. Between the trimmed V and J ends, which lost 2 bases and 3 bases, there was a span of 11 bases. The CDR3 loop spans 14 amino acids.

This clonotype was detected once. The rearrangement uses TRBV11-1 and TRBJ2-3; 12 positions match TRBD2. CDR1 SGHAT and CDR2 FQDESV come from the germline V gene (reference sequence). CDR3 size: 18 residues. V trimming: 5 bases; J trimming: 0 bases; junction bases outside the gene matches: 9. CDR3 sequence: CASSLLSGLAGSTDTQYF. The CDR3 DNA sequence: TGTGCCAGCAGCCTACTTTCAGGACTAGCGGGGAGCACAGATACGCAGTATTTT.

This clonotype was found once. The chain employs TRBV18 and TRBJ1-4; no reliable D call. Germline CDR1 is KGHSH and CDR2 is LQKENI. Trimming removed 4 bases at V and 0 bases at J, with 9 bases between. CDR3 length equals 15 residues. CDR3 in DNA: TGTGCCAGCTCACTACAAAGGTCAACTAATGAAAAACTGTTTTTT. Translation: CASSLQRSTNEKLFF.

J is TRBJ2-2 and V is TRBV20-1, with 10 positions matching TRBD1. J gave up 7 bases and V 3 bases, and 8 bases lay outside the gene matches. Germline-derived CDR1 and CDR2 are DFQATT and SNEGSKA (reference sequence). CDR3 length equals 15 residues. CDR3: CSARSLTGGFGELFF. DNA for the CDR3: TGCAGTGCTAGGTCCTTGACAGGGGGCTTCGGGGAGCTGTTTTTT.

This clonotype was detected only once. This chain joins TRBV18 and TRBJ2-7, with 7 bases matching TRBD1. CDR1 is KGHSH and CDR2 is LQKENI in the germline V gene. The CDR3 length is 18 residues. Trimming took 2 bases from V and 3 from J; bases not matched to a gene: 16. The CDR3: CASSPVSLQTGSGYEQYF. As DNA, the CDR3 is TGTGCCAGCTCACCAGTGTCCCTCCAGACAGGGTCTGGCTACGAGCAGTACTTC.

The rearrangement uses TRBV20-1 and TRBJ2-5; 8 positions agree with TRBD2. V dropped 5 bases and J dropped 1; count of bases not matched to a gene: 9. This CDR3 is built from 15 residues. Germline CDR1 and CDR2: DFQATT and SNEGSKA (reference sequence). The CDR3 bases are TGCAGTGCTGCCCGGGAGGGCAACTTCCAAGAGACCCAGTACTTC. This codes for CSAAREGNFQETQYF.

The gene calls are TRBV28 and TRBJ1-1; TRBD1 might be the D (6 bases). CDR1 is MDHEN, CDR2 SYDVKM, per germline. This CDR3 comprises 13 residues. Trimming removed 7 bases at V and 6 bases at J, with 15 bases between. CDR3 protein: CASTLTGFAEAFF. In DNA, the CDR3 is TGTGCCAGCACCCTGACAGGTTTCGCTGAAGCTTTCTTT.

The genes are TRBV30 and TRBJ1-2, with D perhaps matching TRBD1 (5 bases). CDR1 and CDR2 from the germline V gene are GTSNPN and SVGIG (reference sequence). The CDR3 loop spans 12 amino acids. Trimming cost V 3 bases and J 4 bases, with 9 bases left between them. The CDR3 nucleotides read TGTGCCTGGAGCGGCCAGGGCTATGGCTACACCTTC. Its translation: CAWSGQGYGYTF.

The chain recombines TRBV27 with TRBJ1-1; 8 bases match TRBD1. Germline V gene data show CDR1 as MNHEY and CDR2 as SMNVEV (reference sequence). CDR3 size: 13 residues. V lost 1 base to trimming and J lost 8 bases; unmatched junction nucleotides: 3. The CDR3 region is CASSLYDRGEAFF. The DNA for the CDR3 is TGTGCCAGCAGTTTATACGACAGGGGCGAAGCTTTCTTT.

As concerns this clonotype: The DNA is left out, because the CDR3 cannot be placed on it with certainty; the CDR3 is given as TCRdb lists it. V gene TRBV2 combines with J gene TRBJ2-3; no check of the table's D call, TRBD1, against the DNA was made. The CDR3 adds up to 15 amino acids, both ends counted. Germline CDR1 reads SNHLY; CDR2 reads FYNNEI. The CDR3 sequence: CASTVLFGQGSIRYF.

V gene TRBV3-1 combines with J gene TRBJ2-3, with a weak D call TRBD2 (7 bases). CDR3 size: 13 residues. V dropped 8 bases and J dropped 3 bases, with 12 bases sitting between them. Per the germline V gene, CDR1 is LGHDT and CDR2 is YNNKEL (reference sequence). CDR3 nucleotide sequence: TGTGCCAGCCGGGGGGCCGCGACAGATACGCAGTATTTT. Translated, it gives CASRGAATDTQYF.

This chain uses TRBV25-1 with TRBJ2-5, with D possibly being TRBD2 (5 bases). This CDR3 contains 14 residues. Germline CDR1 and CDR2: MGHDK and SYGVNS. V was shortened by 2 bases and J by 3 bases, with 10 bases between the two germline ends. The DNA for the CDR3 is TGTGCCAGCAGTGAACCTAGCCTGAAAGAGACCCAGTACTTC. It specifies CASSEPSLKETQYF.

The chain is built from TRBV20-1 and TRBJ1-5; maybe TRBD1 (6 bases). The CDR3 totals 13 residues. Germline CDR1 reads DFQATT; CDR2 reads SNEGSKA (reference sequence). Trimming took off 3 bases at V and 5 bases at J, with 11 bases between the two ends. This chain's CDR3 is CSASPDRYQPQHF. The DNA for the CDR3 is TGCAGTGCTAGCCCCGACAGGTATCAGCCCCAGCATTTT.

This clonotype was counted once. The genes are TRBV10-3 and TRBJ2-7; the match to TRBD2 covers 8 bases. J was trimmed by 0 bases and V by 2 bases; bases with no gene match: 6. There are 16 residues in the CDR3. The germline V gene has CDR1 ENHRY and CDR2 SYGVKD. In DNA, the CDR3 is TGTGCCATCAGTGAGCCGGGACTAGGGAGCTCCTACGAGCAGTACTTC. This translates into CAISEPGLGSSYEQYF.

The gene calls are TRBV6-2 or TRBV6-3 and TRBJ2-7, with TRBD1 matching over 8 bases. Losses at the gene ends were 5 bases for V and 0 bases for J; bases not matched to a gene: 9. CDR3 length: 16 amino acids. In germline, CDR1 is MNHEY, CDR2 SVGEGT. The CDR3 loop reads CASSTVDRASSYEQYF. In DNA, the CDR3 is TGTGCCAGCAGTACCGTGGACAGGGCCAGCTCCTACGAGCAGTACTTC.

V usage is TRBV15 and J usage is TRBJ1-5; D is unclear. This CDR3 has 13 amino acids. CDR1 is LNHNV and CDR2 is YYDKDF in the germline V gene (reference sequence). Between the trimmed V and J ends, which lost 2 bases and 5 bases, there was a span of 7 bases. The CDR3 spells CATSRTYDQPQHF. The CDR3 DNA is TGTGCCACCAGCAGAACGTACGATCAGCCCCAGCATTTT.

The chain couples TRBV29-1 to TRBJ2-7, with D perhaps assigned TRBD1 or TRBD2 (6 bases each). The CDR3 sequence is 15 residues long. Germline values: CDR1 SQVTM, CDR2 ANQGSEA. V lost 6 bases and J lost 2, with 20 bases in between. DNA of the CDR3: TGCAGCGTGGCGAAGGGGGGCCTGCGTACCTACGAGCAGTACTTC. Translation gives CSVAKGGLRTYEQYF.

The chain is built from TRBV11-2 and TRBJ1-1; D unclear. CDR1 and CDR2 from the germline V gene are SGHAT and FQNNGV. The CDR3 consists of 13 residues. Deletions cut 3 bases from V and 5 bases from J, with 10 bases between. The CDR3 bases are TGTGCCAGCAGCTTGGGCGACGTGACTGAAGCTTTCTTT. Its protein product is CASSLGDVTEAFF.

The chain combines TRBV18 with TRBJ1-2; D is undetermined. The CDR3 has 13 amino acids. The ends were cut back, 2 bases at V and 3 bases at J, with 7 bases in the middle. Germline CDR1 is KGHSH and CDR2 is LQKENI. The CDR3 bases are TGTGCCAGCTCACCAGGGGTCGACTATGGCTACACCTTC. This sequence encodes CASSPGVDYGYTF.

This chain connects TRBV20-1 to TRBJ1-2; D gene ambiguous. Trimming left V 6 bases short and J 1 base short, with 24 bases between. This CDR3 is 17 amino acids long. Germline assignment: CDR1 DFQATT and CDR2 SNEGSKA (reference sequence). CDR3 coding DNA: TGCAGTGCCCTGAAGCTGGGCGGCCGTAAAGATAACTATGGCTACACCTTC. Translation gives CSALKLGGRKDNYGYTF.